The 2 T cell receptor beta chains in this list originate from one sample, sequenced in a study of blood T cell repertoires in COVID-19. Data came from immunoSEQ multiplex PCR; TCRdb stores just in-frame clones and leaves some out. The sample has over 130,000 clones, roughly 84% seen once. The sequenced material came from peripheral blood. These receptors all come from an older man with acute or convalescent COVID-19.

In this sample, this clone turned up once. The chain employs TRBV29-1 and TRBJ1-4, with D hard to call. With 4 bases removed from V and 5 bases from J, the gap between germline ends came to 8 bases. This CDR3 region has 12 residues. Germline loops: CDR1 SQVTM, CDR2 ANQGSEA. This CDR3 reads CSVAVTNEKLFF. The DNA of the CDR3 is TGCAGCGTTGCGGTCACCAATGAAAAACTGTTTTTT.

The CDR3 protein is CASSITGIQETQYF. The CDR3 DNA is TGTGCCAGCAGCATAACCGGGATCCAAGAGACCCAGTACTTC. The rearrangement joins TRBV5-4 to TRBJ2-5, with a weak D call TRBD2 (5 bases). V lost 4 bases and J 1 base, leaving 11 bases between the germline ends. Germline assignment: CDR1 SGHNT and CDR2 YYREEE (reference sequence). The CDR3 loop spans 14 amino acids.